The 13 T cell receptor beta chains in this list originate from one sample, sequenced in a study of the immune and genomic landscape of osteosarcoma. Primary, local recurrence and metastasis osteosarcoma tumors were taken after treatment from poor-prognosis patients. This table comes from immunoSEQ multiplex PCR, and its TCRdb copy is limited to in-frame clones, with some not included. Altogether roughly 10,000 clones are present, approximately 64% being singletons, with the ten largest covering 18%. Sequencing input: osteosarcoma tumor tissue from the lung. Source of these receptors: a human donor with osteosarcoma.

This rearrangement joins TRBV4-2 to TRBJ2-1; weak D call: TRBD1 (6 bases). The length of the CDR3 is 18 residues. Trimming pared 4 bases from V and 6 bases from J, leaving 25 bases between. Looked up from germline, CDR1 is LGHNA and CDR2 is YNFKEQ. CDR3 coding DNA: TGTGCCAGCAGCCTTGAGCAAAACAGGGATCTTAAGGGCAATGAGCAGTTCTTC. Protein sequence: CASSLEQNRDLKGNEQFF.

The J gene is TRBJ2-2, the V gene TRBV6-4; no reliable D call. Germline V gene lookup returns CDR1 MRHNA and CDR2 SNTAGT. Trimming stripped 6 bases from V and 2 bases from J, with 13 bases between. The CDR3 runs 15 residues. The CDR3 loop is CASSPTSSNTGELFF. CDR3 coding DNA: TGTGCCAGCAGCCCCACCTCCTCAAACACCGGGGAGCTGTTTTTT.

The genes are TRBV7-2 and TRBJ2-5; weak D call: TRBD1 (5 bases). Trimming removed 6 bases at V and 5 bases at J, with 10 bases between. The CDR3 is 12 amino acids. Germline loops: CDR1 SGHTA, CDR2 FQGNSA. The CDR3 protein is CASSINRETQYF. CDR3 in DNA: TGTGCCAGCAGTATAAACAGGGAGACCCAGTACTTC.

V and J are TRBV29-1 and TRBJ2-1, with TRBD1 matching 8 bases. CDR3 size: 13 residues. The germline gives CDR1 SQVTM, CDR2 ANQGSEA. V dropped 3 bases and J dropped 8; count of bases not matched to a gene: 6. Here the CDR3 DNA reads TGCAGCGTTGACGGCGGGACAGGCTATGAGCAGTTCTTC. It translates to CSVDGGTGYEQFF.

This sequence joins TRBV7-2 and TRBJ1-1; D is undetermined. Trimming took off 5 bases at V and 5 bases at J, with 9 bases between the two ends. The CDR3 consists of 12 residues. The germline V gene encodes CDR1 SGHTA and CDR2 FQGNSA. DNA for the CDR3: TGTGCCAGCAGCCTCGGTAGGACTGAAGCTTTCTTT. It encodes CASSLGRTEAFF.

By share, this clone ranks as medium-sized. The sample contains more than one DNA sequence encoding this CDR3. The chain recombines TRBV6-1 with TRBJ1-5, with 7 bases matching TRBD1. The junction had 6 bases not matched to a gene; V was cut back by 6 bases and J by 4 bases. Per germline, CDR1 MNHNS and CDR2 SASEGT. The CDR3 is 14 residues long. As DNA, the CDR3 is TGTGCCAGCAGAAAGACAGGGAGGAATCAGCCCCAGCATTTT. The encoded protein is CASRKTGRNQPQHF.

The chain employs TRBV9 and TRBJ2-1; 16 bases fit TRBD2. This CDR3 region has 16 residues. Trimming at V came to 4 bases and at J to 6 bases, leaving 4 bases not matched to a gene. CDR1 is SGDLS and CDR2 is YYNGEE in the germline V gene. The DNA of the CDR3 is TGTGCCAGCAGCCTTGGGACTAGCGGGAGGGCCAATGAGCAGTTCTTC. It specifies CASSLGTSGRANEQFF.

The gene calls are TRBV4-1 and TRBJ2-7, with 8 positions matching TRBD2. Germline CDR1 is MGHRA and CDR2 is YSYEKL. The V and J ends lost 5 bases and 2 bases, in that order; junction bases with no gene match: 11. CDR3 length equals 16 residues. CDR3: CASSYSSGTSAYEQYF. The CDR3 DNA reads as TGCGCCAGCAGCTATTCCTCCGGGACTAGTGCCTACGAGCAGTACTTC.

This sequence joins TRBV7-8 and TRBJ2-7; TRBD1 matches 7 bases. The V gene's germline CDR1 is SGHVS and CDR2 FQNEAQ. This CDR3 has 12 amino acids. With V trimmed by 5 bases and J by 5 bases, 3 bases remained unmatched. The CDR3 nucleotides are TGTGCCAGCAGCCCACAGGGGCACGAGCAGTACTTC. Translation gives CASSPQGHEQYF.

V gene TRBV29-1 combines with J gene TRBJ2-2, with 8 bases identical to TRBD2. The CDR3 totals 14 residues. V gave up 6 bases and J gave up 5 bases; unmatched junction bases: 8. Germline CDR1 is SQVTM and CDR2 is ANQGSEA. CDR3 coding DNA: TGCAGCGTCAGGCCGGGGGGGCGGACCGGGGAGCTGTTTTTT. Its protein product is CSVRPGGRTGELFF.

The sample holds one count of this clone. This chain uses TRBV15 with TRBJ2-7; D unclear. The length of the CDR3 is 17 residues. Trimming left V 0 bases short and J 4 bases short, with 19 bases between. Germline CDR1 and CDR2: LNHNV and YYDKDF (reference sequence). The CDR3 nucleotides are TGTGCCACCAGCAGAGAGGGCCGGGTCTCAGGATATTACGAGCAGTACTTC. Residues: CATSREGRVSGYYEQYF.

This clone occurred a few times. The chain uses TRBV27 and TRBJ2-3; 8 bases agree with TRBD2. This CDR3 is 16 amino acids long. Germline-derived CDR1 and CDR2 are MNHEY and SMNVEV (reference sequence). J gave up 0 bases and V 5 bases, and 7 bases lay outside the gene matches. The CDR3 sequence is CASSTLLAVSTDTQYF. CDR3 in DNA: TGTGCCAGCAGTACCCTACTAGCGGTTAGCACAGATACGCAGTATTTT.

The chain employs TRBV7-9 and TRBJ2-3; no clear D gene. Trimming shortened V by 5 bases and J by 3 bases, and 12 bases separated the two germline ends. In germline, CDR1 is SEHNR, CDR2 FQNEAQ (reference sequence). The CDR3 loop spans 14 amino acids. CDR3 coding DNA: TGTGCCAGCAGCAAGGAACCCCATACAGATACGCAGTATTTT. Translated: CASSKEPHTDTQYF.